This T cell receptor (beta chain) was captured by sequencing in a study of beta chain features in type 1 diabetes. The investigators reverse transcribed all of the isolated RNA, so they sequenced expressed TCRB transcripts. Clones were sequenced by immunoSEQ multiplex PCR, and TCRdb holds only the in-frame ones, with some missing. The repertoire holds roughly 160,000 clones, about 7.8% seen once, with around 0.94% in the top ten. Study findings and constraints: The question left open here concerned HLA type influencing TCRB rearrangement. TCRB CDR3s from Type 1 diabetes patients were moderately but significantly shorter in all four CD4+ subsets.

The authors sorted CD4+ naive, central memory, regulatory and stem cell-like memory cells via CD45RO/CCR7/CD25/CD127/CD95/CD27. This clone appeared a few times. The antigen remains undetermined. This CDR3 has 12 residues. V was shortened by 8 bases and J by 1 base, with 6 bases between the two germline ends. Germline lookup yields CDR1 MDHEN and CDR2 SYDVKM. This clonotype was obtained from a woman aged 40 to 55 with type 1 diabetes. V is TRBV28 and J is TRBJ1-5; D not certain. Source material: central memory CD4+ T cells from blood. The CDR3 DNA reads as TGTGCCAGCCGTGAGAGCAATCAGCCCCAGCATTTT. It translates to CASRESNQPQHF.